Below, one T cell receptor beta chain is given with its context. Its antigen is not identified. The sample comes from a study of blood T cells in healthy people across ages. Primed by a sample-barcoded 5' primer and a J-beta primer mix, a second PCR proceeded for about 6 to 12 cycles. One entry per CDR3 protein, called by TCRdb with MiXCR from the 5' RACE reads. This table has hundreds of thousands of distinct CDR3 sequences, roughly 44% appearing once. Germline V lookup: CDR1 MGHRA, CDR2 YSYEKL. V shed 4 bases and J shed 5 bases, with 14 bases lying between them. The CDR3 is 14 amino acids. Notes on the study in general: Roughly linear declines in TCR beta diversity per million T cells occurred with age. As naive T cell percentage varied, TCR beta diversity correlated strongly with it. The study regarded diversity estimates from one million T cells as underestimates.

The material sequenced was blood. The chain uses TRBV4-1 and TRBJ2-5; D is possibly TRBD1 or TRBD2 (5 bases each). The source of this sequence is a man aged 60 to 69 in good health. The CDR3 nucleotides are TGCGCCAGCAGCCCACCGACTGGGGACGAGACCCAGTACTTC. Translated: CASSPPTGDETQYF.